These 22 T cell receptor beta chains came from one sample sequenced in a study of metastatic and nonmetastatic thyroid tumors. The entire patient cohort was treatment-naive prior to thyroid surgery. TCRdb re-called clones via MiXCR from the PCR reads. The data hold about 23,000 clones, with approximately 25% observed a single time. Sequenced material: tumor tissue. All receptors derive from a female donor with papillary thyroid cancer or a benign thyroid nodule (not recorded which). Some clones in this sample may be carry-over from other donors' samples.

This chain links TRBV2 with TRBJ1-4; D gene ambiguous. The CDR3 contains 17 residues. Germline assignment: CDR1 SNHLY and CDR2 FYNNEI. V lost 8 bases, J lost 1 base, and 20 bases lay in between. CDR3 residues: CASFSRRTGKTNEKLFF. The CDR3 DNA reads TGTGCCAGCTTTAGTAGGAGGACGGGAAAAACTAATGAAAAACTGTTTTTT.

This clone was counted only a few times. The junction shows a germline mismatch at one end, possibly a read error. Other DNA sequences in the sample encode the same CDR3. The chain uses TRBV2 and TRBJ1-2; D uncertain. Germline CDR1 is SNHLY and CDR2 is FYNNEI. The CDR3 is 12 amino acids. CDR3 in DNA: TGTGCCAGCAGTGAGTCCAGCTATGGATACACATTC. It encodes CASSESSYGYTF.

The table lists this clone with many counts. V is TRBV28 and J is TRBJ1-5; 10 bases line up with TRBD1. Looked up from germline, CDR1 is MDHEN and CDR2 is SYDVKM. The CDR3 runs to 16 residues. Losses at the gene ends were 5 bases for V and 5 bases for J; bases not matched to a gene: 9. DNA of the CDR3: TGTGCCAGCAGTGCTCGGGACAGGGGTTTTTATCAGCCCCAGCATTTT. Protein: CASSARDRGFYQPQHF. The variable domain in full, completed from reference TRBV28 and TRBJ1-5, reads DVKVTQSSRYLVKRTGEKVFLECVQDMDHENMFWYRQDPGLGLRLIYFSYDVKMKEKGDIPEGYSVSREKKERFSLILESASTNQTSMYLCASSARDRGFYQPQHFGDGTRLSIL.

A remark on this clone: Its ends do not fully match the called genes, so a read error is possible. The gene calls are TRBV7-2 and TRBJ1-1; D is uncertain. The germline CDR1 and CDR2 sequences are SGHTA and FQGNSA. The CDR3 is 12 residues long. The CDR3 reads CAGSSYGKEAFF. In DNA, the CDR3 is TGTGCCGGCAGCTCTTACGGTAAAGAAGCTTTCTTT.

This chain uses TRBV9 with TRBJ2-1; D unclear. Germline loops: CDR1 SGDLS, CDR2 YYNGEE. The CDR3 contains 14 residues. V lost 0 bases to trimming and J lost 9 bases, with 13 bases between them. For the CDR3, the DNA is TGTGCCAGCAGCGTAGCCCCAGGTGTCAGTGAGCAGTTCTTC. Translated: CASSVAPGVSEQFF.

This rearrangement joins TRBV11-1 to TRBJ2-7; TRBD2 matches at 9 bases. CDR3 length: 15 amino acids. The ends lost 5 bases at V and 7 bases at J; junction bases unmatched: 12. Germline values: CDR1 SGHAT, CDR2 FQDESV (reference sequence). CDR3: CASSPTSGWAGEQYF. In DNA, the CDR3 is TGTGCCAGCAGCCCGACTAGCGGATGGGCTGGGGAGCAGTACTTC.

This clone was seen a handful of times. The junction differs from germline at one of its ends, possibly a read error. CDR3 DNA sequence: TGTGCCAGCAGCCTGGAGGGGGCGGGACTAGTTAACAATGAGAAGTTCTTC. Its translation is CASSLEGAGLVNNEKFF. The rearrangement uses TRBV6-7 and TRBJ2-1, with D maybe TRBD2 (8 bases). TRBV6-7 is treated as an ORF (open reading frame) with a function not yet certain. This CDR3 is 17 amino acids long.

This clone was detected many times. This rearrangement joins TRBV7-8 to TRBJ2-7; TRBD1 matches at 9 bases. This CDR3 has 15 residues. After removal of 7 bases from V and 2 bases from J, the junction contained 9 bases not matched to a gene. Germline V lookup: CDR1 SGHVS, CDR2 FQNEAQ. CDR3 region: CASTLGTGLTYEQYF. Written as DNA, the CDR3 is TGTGCCAGCACCCTAGGGACAGGGCTTACCTACGAGCAGTACTTC.

This clone has a handful of counts. This rearrangement joins TRBV6-1 to TRBJ1-1; TRBD1 might be the D (5 bases). The germline V and J ends were trimmed by 10 bases and 1 base, with 16 bases remaining between them. The CDR3 has 14 residues. Germline V lookup: CDR1 MNHNS, CDR2 SASEGT. The CDR3 region has the DNA TGTGCCATCAGGACACACGGTACGAACACTGAAGCTTTCTTT. This sequence encodes CAIRTHGTNTEAFF.

The chain couples TRBV20-1 to TRBJ2-7; D unclear. V lost 5 bases and J lost 0, with 14 bases in between. CDR1 DFQATT and CDR2 SNEGSKA come from the germline V gene (reference sequence). The CDR3 has 14 amino acids. The CDR3 sequence is CSAPRTVSSYEQYF. The CDR3 DNA is TGCAGTGCTCCAAGGACGGTGAGCTCCTACGAGCAGTACTTC.

This clone has a count of ten or more. The chain couples TRBV4-1 to TRBJ2-3; tentatively, D is TRBD1 (6 bases). V lost 3 bases and J 0 bases, leaving 10 bases between the germline ends. Germline V lookup: CDR1 MGHRA, CDR2 YSYEKL. This CDR3 contains 15 residues. CDR3 DNA sequence: TGCGCCAGCAGCCACTGGGACACTAGCACAGATACGCAGTATTTT. It is translated as CASSHWDTSTDTQYF.

The chain carries TRBV7-2 and TRBJ2-5, with TRBD2 identical over 8 bases. The CDR3 loop spans 15 amino acids. Germline CDR1 and CDR2: SGHTA and FQGNSA. The J segment lost 5 bases and the V segment lost 2 bases, leaving 7 bases of the junction unmatched. The CDR3 nucleotides are TGTGCCAGCAGCTTATTGTGTAGCGGGGATGAGACCCAGTACTTC. It encodes CASSLLCSGDETQYF. Variable domain in full (rest from reference TRBV7-2 and TRBJ2-5): GAGVSQSPSNKVTEKGKDVELRCDPISGHTALYWYRQSLGQGLEFLIYFQGNSAPDKSGLPSDRFSAERTGGSVSTLTIQRTQQEDSAVYLCASSLLCSGDETQYFGPGTRLLVL.

Within the sample, this clone is medium-sized (0.01 to 0.1%). The gene calls are TRBV11-3 and TRBJ2-5, with a weak D call TRBD1 (6 bases). The germline V and J ends were trimmed by 5 bases and 4 bases, with 11 bases remaining between them. The CDR3 has 13 residues. Germline V gives CDR1 SGHNT, CDR2 YENEEA. The CDR3 spells CASSPQGGETQYF. The DNA for the CDR3 is TGTGCCAGCAGCCCACAAGGGGGAGAGACCCAGTACTTC.

The chain recombines TRBV2 with TRBJ1-3, with TRBD1 matching over 8 bases. CDR1 and CDR2 from the germline V gene are SNHLY and FYNNEI. V shed 6 bases and J 0 bases; nucleotides not matched to a gene: 7. The CDR3 sequence is 16 residues long. As DNA, the CDR3 is TGTGCCAGCAGGGGGGCAGGGGGCTACTCTGGAAACACCATATATTTT. It yields the protein CASRGAGGYSGNTIYF.

Ten or more counts support this clone. The chain carries TRBV20-1 and TRBJ2-3; possibly TRBD1 for D (6 bases). V was trimmed by 5 bases and J by 2 bases, leaving 20 bases between them. Per germline, CDR1 DFQATT and CDR2 SNEGSKA (reference sequence). CDR3 size: 16 residues. The chain's CDR3 is CSAPDPLTGDTDTQYF. The CDR3 region has the DNA TGCAGTGCTCCGGACCCTTTGACAGGAGACACAGATACGCAGTATTTT.

Points on this clone: Just one base apart from a much larger clone, this may be a read error. The chain employs TRBV5-5 and TRBJ1-2; D unclear. The CDR3 is 12 amino acids. CDR1 and CDR2 from the germline V gene are SGHKS and YYEKEE (reference sequence). Here the CDR3 DNA reads TGTGCCAGCAGCACTGGAGTCTATGGTTACACCTTC. As protein: CASSTGVYGYTF. Full variable domain (missing parts from reference TRBV5-5 and TRBJ1-2): DAGVTQSPTHLIKTRGQQVTLRCSPISGHKSVSWYQQVLGQGPQFIFQYYEKEERGRGNFPDRFSARQFPNYSSELNVNALLLGDSALYLCASSTGVYGYTFGSGTRLTVV.

This clone was counted at least ten times. The CDR3 bases are TGTGCCAGCAGCCTAGTCCCCCGCGGGTACCTAGATACGCAGTATTTT. Amino acids: CASSLVPRGYLDTQYF. This chain connects TRBV11-2 to TRBJ2-3; maybe TRBD2 (5 bases). The CDR3 is 16 amino acids. Germline V gene sequence: CDR1 SGHAT, CDR2 FQNNGV. Trimming shortened V by 5 bases and J by 5 bases, and 20 bases separated the two germline ends.

The DNA for the CDR3 is TGCAGTGCTAGGGTGTACGAGCAGTACTTC. Its translation: CSARVYEQYF. J is TRBJ2-7 and V is TRBV20-1, with D hard to call. This CDR3 is built from 10 residues. Trimming cost V 3 bases and J 4 bases, with 4 bases left between them. In germline, CDR1 is DFQATT, CDR2 SNEGSKA (reference sequence).

The chain uses TRBV6-1 and TRBJ2-2; maybe TRBD1 (7 bases). This CDR3 is built from 14 residues. Germline CDR1 reads MNHNS; CDR2 reads SASEGT. The CDR3 sequence: CASAGTVGTGELFF. The CDR3 bases are TGTGCTTCCGCGGGGACAGTGGGCACCGGGGAGCTGTTTTTT.

The table lists this clone with many counts. This may be a read error, as it is one base from a much larger clone. The CDR3: CAKSGSSNQPQHF. For the CDR3, the DNA is TGTGCCAAATCAGGGAGTAGCAATCAGCCCCAGCATTTT. This rearrangement joins TRBV19 to TRBJ1-5; tentatively, D is TRBD1 (5 bases). V was trimmed by 10 bases and J by 0 bases, leaving 10 bases between them. This CDR3 has 13 amino acids. Germline loops: CDR1 LNHDA, CDR2 SQIVND (reference sequence).

To note about this clone: A much larger clone sits a single nucleotide away, making a read error possible. V is TRBV5-4 and J is TRBJ2-3, with 9 positions matching TRBD2. This CDR3 has 14 residues. V lost 0 bases to trimming and J lost 5 bases; unmatched junction nucleotides: 1. Germline-derived CDR1 and CDR2 are SGHNT and YYREEE (reference sequence). DNA for the CDR3: TGTGCCAGCAGCTTGGCTAGCGGGGAAGATACGCAGTATTTT. Amino acid sequence: CASSLASGEDTQYF.

This clone was observed many times. The chain joins TRBV7-9 to TRBJ2-2, with D possibly being TRBD1 (6 bases). Germline V CDR1 and CDR2: SEHNR, FQNEAQ (reference sequence). The CDR3 is 14 residues long. V was pared by 4 bases and J by 4 bases, with 10 bases between. The CDR3 sequence: CASSSRGITGELFF. The DNA for the CDR3 is TGTGCCAGCAGCTCAAGGGGGATCACCGGGGAGCTGTTTTTT.